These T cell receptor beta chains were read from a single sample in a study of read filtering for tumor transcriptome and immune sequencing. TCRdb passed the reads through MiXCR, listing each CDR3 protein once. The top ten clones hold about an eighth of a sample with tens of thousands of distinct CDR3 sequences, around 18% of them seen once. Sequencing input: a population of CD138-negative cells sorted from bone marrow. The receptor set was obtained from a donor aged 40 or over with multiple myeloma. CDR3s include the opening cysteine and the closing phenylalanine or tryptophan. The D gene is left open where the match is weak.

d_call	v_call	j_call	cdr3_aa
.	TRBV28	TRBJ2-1	CASSSLKGGYNEQFF
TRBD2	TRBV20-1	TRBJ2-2	CSAGTSGSSNTGELFF
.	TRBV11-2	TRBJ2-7	CACSTPGGQYF
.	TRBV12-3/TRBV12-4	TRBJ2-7	CASSLSGALSYEQYF
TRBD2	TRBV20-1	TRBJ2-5	CSARPGGAGETQYF
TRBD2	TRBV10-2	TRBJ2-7	CASSALGGGYEQYF
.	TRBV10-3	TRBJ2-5	CAIGGGGETQYF
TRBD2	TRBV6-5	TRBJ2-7	CASRYPRPGRAGYEQYF
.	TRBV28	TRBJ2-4	CASSLMENIQYF
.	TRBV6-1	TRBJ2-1	CASRGYLGLTYNEQFF
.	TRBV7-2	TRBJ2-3	CASSFYGDTQYF
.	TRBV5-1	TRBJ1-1	CASSFSSGTYIEAFF
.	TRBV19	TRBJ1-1	CASSTWTVLNTQAFF
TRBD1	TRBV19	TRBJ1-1	CASSKPQGAGSEAFF
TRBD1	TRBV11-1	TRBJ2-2	CASSPLTGVTGELFF
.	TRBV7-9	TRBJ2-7	CASSPQRGYEQYF
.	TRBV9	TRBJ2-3	CASSRSDTQYF
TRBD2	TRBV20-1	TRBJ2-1	CSAPRGAGGYNEQFF
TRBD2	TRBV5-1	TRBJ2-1	CASSSDLAGVYNGRFF
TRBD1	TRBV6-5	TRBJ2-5	CASSYGRGFQETQYF
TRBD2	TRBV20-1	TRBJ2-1	CSARKAGGVTYNEQFF
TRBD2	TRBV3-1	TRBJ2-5	CASRAWPGGFQETQYF
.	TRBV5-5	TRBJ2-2	CASSYQFGPGELFF
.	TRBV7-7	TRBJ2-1	CASSFSGTNNEQFF